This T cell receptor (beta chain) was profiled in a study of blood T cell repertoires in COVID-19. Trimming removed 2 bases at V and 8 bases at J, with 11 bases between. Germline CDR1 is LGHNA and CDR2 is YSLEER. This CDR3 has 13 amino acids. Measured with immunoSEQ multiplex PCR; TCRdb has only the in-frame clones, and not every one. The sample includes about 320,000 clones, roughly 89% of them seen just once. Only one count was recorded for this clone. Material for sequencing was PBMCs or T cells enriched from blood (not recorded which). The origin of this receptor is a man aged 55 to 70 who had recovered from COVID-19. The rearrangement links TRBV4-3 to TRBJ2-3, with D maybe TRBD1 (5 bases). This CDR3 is CASSQTTATTQYF. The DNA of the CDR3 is TGCGCCAGCAGCCAAACGACAGCGACTACGCAGTATTTT.